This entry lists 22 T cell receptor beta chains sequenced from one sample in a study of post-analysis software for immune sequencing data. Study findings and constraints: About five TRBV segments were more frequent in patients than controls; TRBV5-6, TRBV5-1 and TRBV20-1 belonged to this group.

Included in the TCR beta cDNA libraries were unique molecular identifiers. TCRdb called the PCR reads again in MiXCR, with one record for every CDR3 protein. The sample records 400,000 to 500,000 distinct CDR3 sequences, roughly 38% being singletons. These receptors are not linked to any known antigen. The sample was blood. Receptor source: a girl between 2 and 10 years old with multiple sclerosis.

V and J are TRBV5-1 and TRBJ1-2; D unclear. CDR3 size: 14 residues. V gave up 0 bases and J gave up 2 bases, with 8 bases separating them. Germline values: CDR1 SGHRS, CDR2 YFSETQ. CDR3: CASSLARRNYGYTF. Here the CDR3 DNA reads TGCGCCAGCAGCTTGGCCCGACGGAACTATGGCTACACCTTC.

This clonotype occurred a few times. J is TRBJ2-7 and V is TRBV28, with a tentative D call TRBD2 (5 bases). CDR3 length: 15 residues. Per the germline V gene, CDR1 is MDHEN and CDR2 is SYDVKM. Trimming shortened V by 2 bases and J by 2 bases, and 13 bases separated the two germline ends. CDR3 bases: TGTGCCAGCAGTTTACGAGGGAAATTGACCTACGAGCAGTACTTC. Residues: CASSLRGKLTYEQYF.

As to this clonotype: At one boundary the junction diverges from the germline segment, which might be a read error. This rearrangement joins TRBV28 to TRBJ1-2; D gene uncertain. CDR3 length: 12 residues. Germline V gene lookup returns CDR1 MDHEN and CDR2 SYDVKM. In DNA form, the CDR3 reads TGTGCCAGCAATTTAAGTACAAGTGGCTACACCTTC. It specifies CASNLSTSGYTF.

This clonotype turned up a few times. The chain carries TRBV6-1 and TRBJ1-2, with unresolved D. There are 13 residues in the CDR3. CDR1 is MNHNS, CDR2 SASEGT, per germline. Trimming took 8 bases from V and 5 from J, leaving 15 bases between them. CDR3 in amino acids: CASYGFLLYGYTF. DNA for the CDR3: TGTGCCAGCTACGGTTTCCTTCTTTATGGCTACACCTTC.

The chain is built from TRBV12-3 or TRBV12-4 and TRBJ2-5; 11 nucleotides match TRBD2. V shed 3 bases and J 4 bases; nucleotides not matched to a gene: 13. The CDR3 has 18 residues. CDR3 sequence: CASSFLGGSGRAGETQYF. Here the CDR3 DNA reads TGTGCCAGCAGTTTCCTCGGGGGTAGCGGGAGGGCCGGAGAGACCCAGTACTTC.

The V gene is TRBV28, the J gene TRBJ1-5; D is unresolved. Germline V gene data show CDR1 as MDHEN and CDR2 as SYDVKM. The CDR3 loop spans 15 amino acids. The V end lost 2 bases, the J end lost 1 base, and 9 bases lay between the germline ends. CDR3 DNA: TGTGCCAGCAGTTTACATCCCCTAAGCAATCAGCCCCAGCATTTT. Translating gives CASSLHPLSNQPQHF.

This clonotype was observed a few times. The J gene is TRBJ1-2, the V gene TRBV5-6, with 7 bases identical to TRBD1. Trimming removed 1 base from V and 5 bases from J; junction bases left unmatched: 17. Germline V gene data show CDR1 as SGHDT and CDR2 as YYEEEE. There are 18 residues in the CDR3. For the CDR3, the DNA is TGTGCCAGCAGCTTGCGAGACAGGGAGGAGGTGTTGGGATATGGCTACACCTTC. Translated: CASSLRDREEVLGYGYTF.

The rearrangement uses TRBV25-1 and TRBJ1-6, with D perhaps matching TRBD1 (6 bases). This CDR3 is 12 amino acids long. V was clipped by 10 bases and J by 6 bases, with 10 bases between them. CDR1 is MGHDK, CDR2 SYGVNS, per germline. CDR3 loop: CATSGVNSPLHF. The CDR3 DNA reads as TGTGCCACTTCAGGGGTTAATTCACCCCTCCACTTT.

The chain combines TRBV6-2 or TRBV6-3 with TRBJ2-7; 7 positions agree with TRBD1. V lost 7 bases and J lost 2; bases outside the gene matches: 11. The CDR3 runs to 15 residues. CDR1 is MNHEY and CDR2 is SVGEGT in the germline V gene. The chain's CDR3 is CASKSRRDRPYEQYF. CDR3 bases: TGTGCCAGCAAGTCACGCCGGGACAGACCCTACGAGCAGTACTTC.

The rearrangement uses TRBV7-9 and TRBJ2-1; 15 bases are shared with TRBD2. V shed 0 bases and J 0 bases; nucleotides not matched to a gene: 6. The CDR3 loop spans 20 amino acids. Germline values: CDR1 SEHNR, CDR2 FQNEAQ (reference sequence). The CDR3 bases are TGTGCCAGCAGCTTAGCGGGAGGACTAGCGGGGGGGCCCTCCTACAATGAGCAGTTCTTC. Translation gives CASSLAGGLAGGPSYNEQFF. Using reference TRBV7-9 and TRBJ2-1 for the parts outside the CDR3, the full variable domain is DTGVSQNPRHKITKRGQNVTFRCDPISEHNRLYWYRQTLGQGPEFLTYFQNEAQLEKSRLLSDRFSAERPKGSFSTLEIQRTEQGDSAMYLCASSLAGGLAGGPSYNEQFFGPGTRLTVL.

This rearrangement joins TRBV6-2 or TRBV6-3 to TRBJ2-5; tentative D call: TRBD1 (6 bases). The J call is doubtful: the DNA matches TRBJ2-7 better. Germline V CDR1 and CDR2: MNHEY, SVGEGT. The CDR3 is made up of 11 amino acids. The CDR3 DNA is TGTGCCAGCAGTTCCAGGGGCGAGCAGTACTTC. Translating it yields CASSSRGEQYF.

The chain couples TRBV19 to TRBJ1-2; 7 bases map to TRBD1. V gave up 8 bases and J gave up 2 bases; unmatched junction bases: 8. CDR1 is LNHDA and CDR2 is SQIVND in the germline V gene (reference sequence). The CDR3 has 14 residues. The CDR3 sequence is CASGPPDRNYGYTF. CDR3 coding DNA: TGTGCCAGTGGACCACCGGACAGGAACTATGGCTACACCTTC. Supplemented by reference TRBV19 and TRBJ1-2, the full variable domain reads DGGITQSPKYLFRKEGQNVTLSCEQNLNHDAMYWYRQDPGQGLRLIYYSQIVNDFQKGDIAEGYSVSREKKESFPLTVTSAQKNPTAFYLCASGPPDRNYGYTFGSGTRLTVV.

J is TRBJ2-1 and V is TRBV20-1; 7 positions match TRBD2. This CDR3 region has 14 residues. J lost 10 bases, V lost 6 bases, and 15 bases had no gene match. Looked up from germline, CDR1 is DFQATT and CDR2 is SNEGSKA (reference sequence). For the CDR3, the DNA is TGCAGTGCCCCCCTCCAGGGAGCGGGATACGAGCAGTTCTTC. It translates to CSAPLQGAGYEQFF.

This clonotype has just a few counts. The CDR3 DNA follows: TGTGCCAGCAGCTTAATGTGGGGCGAGCAGTTCTTC. Its protein product is CASSLMWGEQFF. The rearrangement links TRBV11-2 to TRBJ2-1; a possible D gene is TRBD1 (5 bases). CDR1 is SGHAT and CDR2 is FQNNGV in the germline V gene. The CDR3 length is 12 residues. Trimming removed 2 bases at V and 10 bases at J, with 9 bases between.

As DNA, the CDR3 is TGTGCCAGCAGCAAACTCCACTTTCCGGCCAGGGGGGGGACAGATACGCAGTATTTT. It is translated as CASSKLHFPARGGTDTQYF. The chain is built from TRBV21-1 and TRBJ2-3; the DNA was not used to check the table's D call, TRBD1. TRBV21-1 is described as a pseudogene. There are 19 residues in the CDR3.

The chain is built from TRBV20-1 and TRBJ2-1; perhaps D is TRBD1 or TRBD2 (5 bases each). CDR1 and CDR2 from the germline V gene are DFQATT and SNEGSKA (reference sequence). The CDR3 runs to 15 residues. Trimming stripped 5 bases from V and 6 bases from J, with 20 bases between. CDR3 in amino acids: CSASPPGRSCNEQFF. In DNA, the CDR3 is TGCAGTGCTTCGCCTCCGGGACGGAGCTGCAATGAGCAGTTCTTC.

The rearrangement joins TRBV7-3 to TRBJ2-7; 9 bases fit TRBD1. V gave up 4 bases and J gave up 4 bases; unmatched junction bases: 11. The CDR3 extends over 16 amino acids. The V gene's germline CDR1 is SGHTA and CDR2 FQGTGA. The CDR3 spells CASSSPADRGSYEQYF. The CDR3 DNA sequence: TGTGCCAGCAGCTCCCCAGCCGACAGGGGGTCGTACGAGCAGTACTTC.

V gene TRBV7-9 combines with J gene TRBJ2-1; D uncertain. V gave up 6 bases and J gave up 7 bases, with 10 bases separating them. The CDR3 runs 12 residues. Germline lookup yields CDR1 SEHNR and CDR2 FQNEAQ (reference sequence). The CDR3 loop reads CASRDHGNEQFF. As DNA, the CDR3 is TGTGCCAGCAGAGATCACGGGAATGAGCAGTTCTTC.

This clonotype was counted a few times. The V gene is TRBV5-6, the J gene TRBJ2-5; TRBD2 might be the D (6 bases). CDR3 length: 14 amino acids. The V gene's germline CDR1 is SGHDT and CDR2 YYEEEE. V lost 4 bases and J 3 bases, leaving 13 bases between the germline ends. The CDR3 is CASSVLRGKETQYF. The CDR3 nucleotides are TGTGCCAGCAGCGTACTGCGGGGAAAAGAGACCCAGTACTTC. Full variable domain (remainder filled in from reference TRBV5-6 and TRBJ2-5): DAGVTQSPTHLIKTRGQQVTLRCSPKSGHDTVSWYQQALGQGPQFIFQYYEEEERQRGNFPDRFSGHQFPNYSSELNVNALLLGDSALYLCASSVLRGKETQYFGPGTRLLVL.

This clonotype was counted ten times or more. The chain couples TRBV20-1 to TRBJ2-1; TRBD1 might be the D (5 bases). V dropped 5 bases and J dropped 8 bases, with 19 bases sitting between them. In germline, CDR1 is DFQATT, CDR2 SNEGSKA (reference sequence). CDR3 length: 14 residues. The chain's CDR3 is CSAGGMSGLDEQFF. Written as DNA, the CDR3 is TGCAGTGCTGGTGGGATGTCAGGGTTGGATGAGCAGTTCTTC.

CDR3 in DNA: TGTGCCAGCAATCCCGGGACTAGCAGTTACAATGAGCAGTTCTTC. Its translation: CASNPGTSSYNEQFF. This chain links TRBV6-6 with TRBJ2-1; 9 nucleotides agree with TRBD2. The CDR3 runs to 15 residues. With 7 bases clipped from V and 4 bases from J, the junction kept 8 bases outside the gene matches. In germline, CDR1 is MNHNY, CDR2 SVGAGI (reference sequence).

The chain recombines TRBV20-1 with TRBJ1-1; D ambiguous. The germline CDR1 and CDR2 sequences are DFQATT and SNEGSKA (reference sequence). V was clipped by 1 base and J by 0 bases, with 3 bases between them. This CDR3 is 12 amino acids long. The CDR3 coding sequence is TGCAGTGCTAGAGGGATGAACACTGAAGCTTTCTTT. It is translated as CSARGMNTEAFF.